These 26 T cell receptor beta chains share one sample of origin, sequenced in a study of naive and memory T cell subsets. An equimolar mix of two oligonucleotides served as the beta constant-region primer for TRBC1 and TRBC2. Four rounds of PCR amplified the ligated cDNA using nested alpha and beta constant-region primers plus SP2. From the UMI-ligation and nested PCR reads, TCRdb called clonotypes with MiXCR, one entry per CDR3 protein. The profile shows some 82,000 distinct CDR3 sequences, approximately 10% of them singletons. Source material: naive CD8+ T cells from blood. The receptors originated from a human donor in good health.

The rearrangement uses TRBV20-1 and TRBJ2-7; 9 bases match TRBD2. The CDR3 contains 15 residues. Looked up from germline, CDR1 is DFQATT and CDR2 is SNEGSKA (reference sequence). V gave up 3 bases and J gave up 5 bases; unmatched junction bases: 11. CDR3 region: CSASDRAGGVDEQYF. The CDR3 DNA reads as TGCAGTGCTAGCGACCGAGCGGGAGGCGTAGACGAGCAGTACTTC.

This clonotype was picked up a small number of times. The V gene is TRBV24-1, the J gene TRBJ2-1; a possible D gene is TRBD2 (6 bases). The V and J ends lost 5 bases and 10 bases respectively, with 14 bases between them. This CDR3 comprises 13 residues. Germline lookup yields CDR1 KGHDR and CDR2 SFDVKD. The CDR3 DNA sequence: TGTGCCACCAGTGCCATAGGAGGGGTCGAGCAGTTCTTC. It is translated as CATSAIGGVEQFF.

This clonotype turned up a few times. This sequence joins TRBV27 and TRBJ1-3; no definite D call. CDR3 length equals 13 residues. Germline assignment: CDR1 MNHEY and CDR2 SMNVEV (reference sequence). Deletions cut 5 bases from V and 2 bases from J, with 7 bases between. Here the CDR3 DNA reads TGTGCCAGCAGTCCTCCTACTGGAAACACCATATATTTT. The encoded protein is CASSPPTGNTIYF.

This clonotype turned up a few times. This chain links TRBV20-1 with TRBJ1-1; perhaps TRBD1 as D (5 bases). CDR1 and CDR2 (germline): DFQATT, SNEGSKA (reference sequence). Between the trimmed V and J ends, which lost 7 bases and 1 base, there was a span of 16 bases. The CDR3 runs 14 residues. CDR3 DNA sequence: TGCAGTGGAGGCGAGCGAGGGACGAACACTGAAGCTTTCTTT. Translation: CSGGERGTNTEAFF.

This clonotype was seen more than once but under ten times. The chain recombines TRBV19 with TRBJ2-7, with 7 bases fitting TRBD1. V dropped 1 base and J dropped 5; count of bases not matched to a gene: 8. The CDR3 is 15 amino acids. CDR1 is LNHDA and CDR2 is SQIVND in the germline V gene (reference sequence). This chain's CDR3 is CASSIARDRVDEQYF. CDR3 nucleotide sequence: TGTGCCAGTAGTATAGCCCGCGACAGGGTCGACGAGCAGTACTTC.

This clonotype was picked up a small number of times. The V gene is TRBV5-1, the J gene TRBJ2-1; 10 nucleotides match TRBD2. Germline loops: CDR1 SGHRS, CDR2 YFSETQ. J gave up 15 bases and V 0 bases, and 9 bases lay outside the gene matches. CDR3 length: 14 residues. The CDR3 loop is CASSLDPSGRPGFF. DNA of the CDR3: TGCGCCAGCAGCTTGGACCCTAGCGGGAGACCGGGGTTCTTC.

This clonotype was recorded many times. CDR3: CASKRQEGSNQPQHF. The CDR3 bases are TGTGCCAGCAAACGTCAGGAGGGAAGCAATCAGCCCCAGCATTTT. The chain is built from TRBV6-6 and TRBJ1-5, with D hard to call. The germline CDR1 and CDR2 sequences are MNHNY and SVGAGI (reference sequence). This CDR3 comprises 15 residues. Trimming pared 7 bases from V and 1 base from J, leaving 14 bases between.

For the CDR3, the DNA is TGTGCCAGCACCGCGGGGAACACTGAAGCTTTCTTT. Translation: CASTAGNTEAFF. This chain connects TRBV5-4 to TRBJ1-1; no clear D. Germline CDR1 SGHNT, CDR2 YYREEE (reference sequence). This CDR3 is built from 12 residues. V gave up 6 bases and J gave up 1 base, with 7 bases separating them.

This clonotype appeared many times. The chain carries TRBV5-5 and TRBJ1-5, with D uncertain. Deletions cut 0 bases from V and 5 bases from J, with 12 bases between. Germline CDR1 SGHKS, CDR2 YYEKEE (reference sequence). The CDR3 has 15 amino acids. This CDR3 is CASSLAVNRDQPQHF. The CDR3 DNA is TGTGCCAGCAGCTTGGCGGTGAATCGGGATCAGCCCCAGCATTTT.

The J gene is TRBJ2-7, the V gene TRBV4-2; 12 bases agree with TRBD2. The CDR3 is made up of 20 amino acids. Germline V lookup: CDR1 LGHNA, CDR2 YNFKEQ. The V and J ends lost 0 bases and 4 bases, in that order; junction bases with no gene match: 16. The CDR3 spells CASSQEPTSGGPLFLYEQYF. The CDR3 nucleotides read TGTGCCAGCAGCCAAGAACCCACTAGCGGGGGGCCCCTCTTCCTTTACGAGCAGTACTTC.

This clonotype showed up many times. In DNA, the CDR3 is TGTGCCAGCAGTGAATCAAAAGGACGGAGGGAAAAACTGTTTTTT. It yields the protein CASSESKGRREKLFF. V usage is TRBV6-1 and J usage is TRBJ1-4; D remains unclear. With 2 bases removed from V and 8 bases from J, the gap between germline ends came to 15 bases. The CDR3 is 15 amino acids. In germline, CDR1 is MNHNS, CDR2 SASEGT.

This clonotype was recorded many times. The chain recombines TRBV29-1 with TRBJ2-1, with D uncertain. The V and J ends lost 3 bases and 3 bases respectively, with 21 bases between them. The CDR3 contains 17 residues. The germline V gene encodes CDR1 SQVTM and CDR2 ANQGSEA. DNA for the CDR3: TGCAGCGTTGAGTCTCTTTACCGGAACAGAGACTACAATGAGCAGTTCTTC. It translates to CSVESLYRNRDYNEQFF.

In this sample, this clonotype turned up a few times. The chain has TRBV4-1 and TRBJ2-7; 9 bases fit TRBD2. The germline V gene has CDR1 MGHRA and CDR2 YSYEKL. V lost 2 bases, J lost 3 bases, and 8 bases stayed unmatched. This CDR3 spans 16 amino acids. The chain's CDR3 is CASSQFLGLALYEQYF. CDR3 coding DNA: TGCGCCAGCAGCCAATTCCTGGGACTAGCCCTCTACGAGCAGTACTTC.

V usage is TRBV4-1 and J usage is TRBJ2-1, with 8 bases matching TRBD1. Unmatched junction bases numbered 10, after V lost 1 base and J lost 5 bases. The CDR3 is made up of 17 amino acids. Germline values: CDR1 MGHRA, CDR2 YSYEKL. CDR3 in DNA: TGCGCCAGCAGCCAAGTATGGGGGGACAGGAGAAACAATGAGCAGTTCTTC. This translates into CASSQVWGDRRNNEQFF.

DNA for the CDR3: TGCGCCAGCAGCCAGGGCAGACTAGGAGTCTACGAGCAGTACTTC. It yields the protein CASSQGRLGVYEQYF. V gene TRBV4-3 combines with J gene TRBJ2-7, with D perhaps TRBD2 (6 bases). The CDR3 sequence is 15 residues long. Germline V gene data show CDR1 as LGHNA and CDR2 as YSLEER. Between the trimmed V and J ends, which lost 3 bases and 3 bases, there was a span of 15 bases.

This clonotype was counted at least ten times. The chain's CDR3 is CATILSGGRHHSTDTQYF. CDR3 DNA: TGTGCCACTATACTCAGTGGCGGGAGACACCATAGCACAGATACGCAGTATTTT. The chain is built from TRBV28 and TRBJ2-3; TRBD2 aligns across 7 bases. The ends lost 10 bases at V and 0 bases at J; junction bases unmatched: 19. The CDR3 is made up of 18 amino acids. Germline V lookup: CDR1 MDHEN, CDR2 SYDVKM.

This clonotype appeared many times. The chain employs TRBV19 and TRBJ2-7; possible D gene TRBD2, 6 bases. The CDR3 loop spans 13 amino acids. CDR1 and CDR2 from the germline V gene are LNHDA and SQIVND (reference sequence). V was cut by 1 base and J by 5 bases, with 9 bases left in between. The CDR3 region is CASSIAGVDEQYF. Written as DNA, the CDR3 is TGTGCCAGTAGTATAGCGGGAGTGGACGAGCAGTACTTC.

This sequence joins TRBV2 and TRBJ1-2, with TRBD1 as a possible D gene (5 bases). The CDR3 is 15 residues long. V lost 5 bases to trimming and J lost 0 bases, with 13 bases between them. Looked up from germline, CDR1 is SNHLY and CDR2 is FYNNEI. The CDR3 region is CASSFSTETNYGYTF. Written as DNA, the CDR3 is TGTGCCAGCAGTTTCTCGACAGAGACTAACTATGGCTACACCTTC.

This clonotype was seen a handful of times. The chain couples TRBV16 to TRBJ1-1; D remains ambiguous. The CDR3 is 13 residues long. Germline CDR1 is KGHSY and CDR2 is FQNENV. Deletions cut 4 bases from V and 11 bases from J, with 17 bases between. The CDR3 spells CASSPSLNPVAFF. Here the CDR3 DNA reads TGTGCCAGCAGCCCCTCGTTAAACCCGGTGGCTTTCTTT.

The genes are TRBV5-4 and TRBJ2-7; D unclear. Between the trimmed V and J ends, which lost 0 bases and 3 bases, there was a span of 7 bases. Germline CDR1 reads SGHNT; CDR2 reads YYREEE (reference sequence). The CDR3 has 13 amino acids. CDR3 nucleotides: TGTGCCAGCAGCTTGGGACCAGACTACGAGCAGTACTTC. This gives the protein CASSLGPDYEQYF.

The V gene is TRBV7-2, the J gene TRBJ2-1, with D unclear. Trimming removed 5 bases at V and 3 bases at J, with 5 bases between. Germline CDR1 SGHTA, CDR2 FQGNSA. This CDR3 region has 12 residues. The CDR3: CASSANYNEQFF. The CDR3 DNA reads TGTGCCAGCAGCGCTAACTACAATGAGCAGTTCTTC.

This rearrangement joins TRBV13 to TRBJ1-5, with 9 bases identical to TRBD1. Losses at the gene ends were 0 bases for V and 0 bases for J; bases not matched to a gene: 3. This CDR3 comprises 17 residues. In germline, CDR1 is PRHDT, CDR2 FYEKMQ (reference sequence). The CDR3 sequence is CASSLGRTGDSNQPQHF. CDR3 DNA sequence: TGTGCCAGCAGCTTAGGCCGGACAGGGGATAGCAATCAGCCCCAGCATTTT.

This clonotype was detected a few times. The chain is built from TRBV9 and TRBJ1-5; D remains unclear. The length of the CDR3 is 13 residues. Germline CDR1 SGDLS, CDR2 YYNGEE. V was pared by 4 bases and J by 6 bases, with 11 bases between. Written as DNA, the CDR3 is TGTGCCAGCAGCTCACGGGCTGGTCAGCCCCAGCATTTT. This codes for CASSSRAGQPQHF.

This clonotype was seen more than once but under ten times. The J gene is TRBJ1-1, the V gene TRBV28, with TRBD1 matching over 9 bases. The trim removed 8 bases at V and 1 base at J, leaving 2 bases unmatched. CDR1 MDHEN and CDR2 SYDVKM come from the germline V gene. The CDR3 is 13 amino acids. The CDR3 protein is CASWTGANTEAFF. As DNA, the CDR3 is TGTGCCAGCTGGACAGGGGCGAACACTGAAGCTTTCTTT.

This clonotype was observed a few times. This chain connects TRBV7-6 to TRBJ2-5, with 9 bases matching TRBD2. With V trimmed by 1 base and J by 10 bases, 13 bases remained unmatched. The germline V gene has CDR1 SGHVS and CDR2 FNYEAQ. This CDR3 region has 16 residues. This CDR3 is CASSLEAGLAGRFQYF. In nucleotides, the CDR3 is TGTGCCAGCAGCTTAGAGGCTGGGCTAGCGGGAAGGTTCCAGTACTTC.

V is TRBV6-5 and J is TRBJ1-4; no clear D. The CDR3 spans 13 residues. V lost 2 bases to trimming and J lost 8 bases, with 9 bases between them. CDR1 and CDR2 (germline): MNHEY, SVGAGI. This CDR3 is CASSYRGGEKLFF. Here the CDR3 DNA reads TGTGCCAGCAGTTACCGGGGAGGCGAAAAACTGTTTTTT.